This T cell receptor beta chain was sequenced during a study of cytomegalovirus exposure and HLA in healthy donors. V shed 0 bases, J shed 2 bases, and the junction held 4 bases outside the gene matches. The CDR3 extends over 15 amino acids. The germline V gene encodes CDR1 MNHEY and CDR2 SVGAGI. As for this clone: What it binds is unknown.

This table comes from immunoSEQ multiplex PCR, and its TCRdb copy is limited to in-frame clones, with some not included. The sample includes approximately 220,000 clones, over 80% seen only once; the top ten take over 13%. Notes on the study in general: The study flagged 150 to 200 TCR beta chains as cytomegalovirus-associated.

This TCR was recovered from a woman younger than 45 in good health and CMV-seropositive. The rearrangement uses TRBV6-5 and TRBJ2-7; 7 bases map to TRBD1. Sequencing input: PBMCs. The CDR3 reads CASSYSTGEAYEQYF. The CDR3, as DNA: TGTGCCAGCAGTTACTCTACAGGGGAAGCCTACGAGCAGTACTTC.